This T cell receptor beta chain is drawn from a study of CD8 T cells in ankylosing spondylitis. Study-wide points: Reports say disease-linked clones showed up significantly more in matched ankylosing spondylitis synovial fluid. Within ankylosing spondylitis blood, a TCR beta motif made up of several highly homologous variants appeared to be characteristic. Some motif variants were previously reported in reactive arthritis synovial fluid and blood.

A remark on this clonotype: Its specificity is not known.

CDR3 length equals 15 residues. The V gene's germline CDR1 is SGHRS and CDR2 YFSETQ. The V end lost 4 bases, the J end lost 5 bases, and 19 bases lay between the germline ends. Molecular-barcoded quantitative 5'-RACE produced these TCR beta libraries. One entry per CDR3 protein results from TCRdb running MiXCR on the 5' RACE reads. The data contain some 200,000 distinct CDR3 sequences, 20% to 30% of them seen just once; the ten biggest clones take up just over 6.5%. Input material: blood, either unsorted or a sorted T cell fraction (not recorded which). J is TRBJ2-7 and V is TRBV5-1; D perhaps matches TRBD2 (5 bases). The receptor's source is a male donor with ankylosing spondylitis or in good health (not recorded which). Written as DNA, the CDR3 is TGCGCCAGCAGCCCACTGGCTAGCACGGTCCACGAGCAGTACTTC. This codes for CASSPLASTVHEQYF.